A single sample is the source of the 17 T cell receptor beta chains below, sequenced in a study of pediatric ulcerative colitis. Repertoires were generated with immunoSEQ multiplex PCR, while TCRdb's copy carries only in-frame clones and drops some. This table holds tens of thousands of clones, around four fifths found once. Sequenced: blood. All receptors derive from a girl aged 10 to 17 with moderate ulcerative colitis.

This rearrangement joins TRBV5-4 to TRBJ2-2; 7 nucleotides agree with TRBD1. The V gene's germline CDR1 is SGHNT and CDR2 YYREEE (reference sequence). With 0 bases clipped from V and 2 bases from J, the junction kept 4 bases outside the gene matches. CDR3 length: 16 residues. CDR3 loop: CASSLAGQVNTGELFF. DNA for the CDR3: TGTGCCAGCAGCTTGGCCGGACAGGTCAACACCGGGGAGCTGTTTTTT.

The rearrangement uses TRBV7-6 and TRBJ2-7; D may be TRBD1 (7 bases). With 2 bases removed from V and 4 bases from J, the gap between germline ends came to 21 bases. Germline V gives CDR1 SGHVS, CDR2 FNYEAQ. This CDR3 region has 17 residues. The CDR3 DNA reads as TGTGCCAGCAGCTTAAACCCCGTCCTGACAGGGAGGTACGAGCAGTACTTC. Protein sequence: CASSLNPVLTGRYEQYF.

This chain joins TRBV4-1 and TRBJ1-3, with D unclear. The CDR3 sequence is 12 residues long. Germline CDR1 MGHRA, CDR2 YSYEKL. V was shortened by 3 bases and J by 8 bases, with 8 bases between the two germline ends. The CDR3 DNA is TGCGCCAGCAGCCATCACTTTGACACCATATATTTT. Its protein product is CASSHHFDTIYF.

The V call is TRBV28, the J call TRBJ1-2; TRBD1 matches 7 bases. V lost 4 bases and J lost 4; bases outside the gene matches: 6. The V gene's germline CDR1 is MDHEN and CDR2 SYDVKM. This CDR3 has 14 amino acids. For the CDR3, the DNA is TGTGCCAGCAGTTCTGGACAGGCCCCCTATGGCTACACCTTC. This sequence encodes CASSSGQAPYGYTF.

V usage is TRBV5-8 and J usage is TRBJ2-1, with 10 bases fitting TRBD2. The CDR3 covers 16 residues. Germline V gene data show CDR1 as SGHTS and CDR2 as YDEGEE. The trim removed 5 bases at V and 12 bases at J, leaving 17 bases unmatched. CDR3: CASSFVAGGLVAWQFF. CDR3 in DNA: TGTGCCAGCAGTTTTGTAGCGGGAGGTTTAGTGGCGTGGCAGTTCTTC.

This chain connects TRBV27 to TRBJ2-7, with a possible D match to TRBD1 (6 bases). Between the trimmed V and J ends, which lost 6 bases and 6 bases, there was a span of 15 bases. CDR1 and CDR2 from the germline V gene are MNHEY and SMNVEV (reference sequence). This CDR3 is built from 13 residues. The CDR3 region has the DNA TGTGCCAGCAGCTGGACCCAACAGGGCGAGCAGTACTTC. It is translated as CASSWTQQGEQYF.

The chain combines TRBV6-1 with TRBJ1-2; perhaps TRBD1 as D (6 bases). The V and J ends lost 6 bases and 4 bases respectively, with 15 bases between them. The CDR3 is made up of 14 amino acids. Germline CDR1 and CDR2: MNHNS and SASEGT. The CDR3 nucleotides read TGTGCCAGCAGGGATATAACAGGGATCTATGGCTACACCTTC. Translation: CASRDITGIYGYTF.

The chain links TRBV7-2 to TRBJ2-6; D is ambiguous. The CDR3 loop spans 16 amino acids. Looked up from germline, CDR1 is SGHTA and CDR2 is FQGNSA. Trimming removed 1 base from V and 0 bases from J, with 7 bases in between. The DNA of the CDR3 is TGTGCCAGCAGCTTAGGACGGAGCTCTGGGGCCAACGTCCTGACTTTC. It yields the protein CASSLGRSSGANVLTF.

This clone came up once. The chain employs TRBV14 and TRBJ1-1; TRBD1 matches 7 bases. Germline V lookup: CDR1 SGHDN, CDR2 FVKESK. V lost 4 bases, J lost 9 bases, and 5 bases stayed unmatched. CDR3 length: 12 amino acids. DNA of the CDR3: TGTGCCAGCAGCCGATCAGGGGGGAAAGCTTTCTTT. It encodes CASSRSGGKAFF.

This chain links TRBV4-1 with TRBJ1-3, with D unresolved. The CDR3 is made up of 13 amino acids. V dropped 5 bases and J dropped 2 bases, with 7 bases sitting between them. Per the germline V gene, CDR1 is MGHRA and CDR2 is YSYEKL. The CDR3 DNA reads TGCGCCAGCAGCAAGGGTACTGGAAACACCATATATTTT. Protein: CASSKGTGNTIYF.

The chain recombines TRBV10-3 with TRBJ1-4, with D perhaps TRBD1 (5 bases). The length of the CDR3 is 14 residues. V was shortened by 6 bases and J by 7 bases, with 15 bases between the two germline ends. Germline lookup yields CDR1 ENHRY and CDR2 SYGVKD. In DNA, the CDR3 is TGTGCCATCAGGGGGACGGGGAGGGGTGAAAAACTGTTTTTT. Translation: CAIRGTGRGEKLFF.

The chain carries TRBV28 and TRBJ2-4; TRBD1 agrees at 9 bases. With V trimmed by 6 bases and J by 0 bases, 18 bases remained unmatched. The length of the CDR3 is 20 residues. CDR1 MDHEN and CDR2 SYDVKM come from the germline V gene. CDR3 in DNA: TGTGCCAGCAGCCCATCAGGTGGGGTATGGGGACAGGGAGCCAAAAACATTCAGTACTTC. Translating it yields CASSPSGGVWGQGAKNIQYF.

There are a few counts of this clone. The rearrangement links TRBV27 to TRBJ2-1; possibly TRBD2 for D (6 bases). V was shortened by 2 bases and J by 8 bases, with 10 bases between the two germline ends. Germline V lookup: CDR1 MNHEY, CDR2 SMNVEV (reference sequence). The CDR3 consists of 13 residues. The CDR3 DNA reads TGTGCCAGCAGTTTAACTAGCTCAGATGAGCAGTTCTTC. It yields the protein CASSLTSSDEQFF.

CDR3 nucleotide sequence: TGTGCCAGTAGTCCCCCGGACAGGGTAGGTGGCTACACCTTC. Translation gives CASSPPDRVGGYTF. The chain has TRBV19 and TRBJ1-2; 8 bases map to TRBD1. V shed 5 bases and J 7 bases; nucleotides not matched to a gene: 9. Germline values: CDR1 LNHDA, CDR2 SQIVND (reference sequence). This CDR3 contains 14 residues. Together with reference TRBV19 and TRBJ1-2, the CDR3 gives the full variable domain: DGGITQSPKYLFRKEGQNVTLSCEQNLNHDAMYWYRQDPGQGLRLIYYSQIVNDFQKGDIAEGYSVSREKKESFPLTVTSAQKNPTAFYLCASSPPDRVGGYTFGSGTRLTVV.

The J gene is TRBJ1-1, the V gene TRBV7-2; no clear D gene. Germline V lookup: CDR1 SGHTA, CDR2 FQGNSA. This CDR3 spans 14 amino acids. V was trimmed by 1 base and J by 4 bases, leaving 10 bases between them. CDR3 loop: CASSLDELSTEAFF. CDR3 coding DNA: TGTGCCAGCAGCTTAGATGAGTTGAGCACTGAAGCTTTCTTT.

The chain carries TRBV6-6 and TRBJ2-1, with TRBD1 as a possible D gene (5 bases). V lost 3 bases, J lost 7 bases, and 19 bases lay in between. CDR1 is MNHNY and CDR2 is SVGAGI in the germline V gene (reference sequence). This CDR3 is 16 amino acids long. In nucleotides, the CDR3 is TGTGCCAGCAGTTATATAGGACAAGTTCTAGGGAATGAGCAGTTCTTC. Protein: CASSYIGQVLGNEQFF.

The V and J genes are TRBV5-5 and TRBJ2-3; possibly TRBD1 or TRBD2 for D (5 bases each). The V gene lost 0 bases and the J gene lost 1 base, with 6 bases spanning the gap. This CDR3 has 14 amino acids. From germline, CDR1 is SGHKS and CDR2 YYEKEE (reference sequence). CDR3: CASSLGGGTDTQYF. For the CDR3, the DNA is TGTGCCAGCAGCTTGGGAGGGGGCACAGATACGCAGTATTTT.